This TCR beta chain was observed in a study of blood T cell repertoires in COVID-19. The overall study: Spain, Italy and the United States supplied samples that represented acute and convalescent COVID-19. The cDNA or gDNA used as material had been derived from T cells, B-cell-depleted T cells, or PBMCs.

The trim removed 3 bases at V and 4 bases at J, leaving 6 bases unmatched. This CDR3 contains 15 residues. The germline CDR1 and CDR2 sequences are LNHDA and SQIVND (reference sequence). Original data processing: From reference gene primer amplification, estimates of nucleated cell counts were derived. Here immunoSEQ multiplex PCR was the method, and the copy in TCRdb shows in-frame clones only, minus some. That table is the source of V, J and clone size, and D and trimming were worked out from the DNA. The sample shows 250,000 to 300,000 clones, 65% to 90% of them seen only once. Specimen: peripheral blood. This rearrangement joins TRBV19 to TRBJ1-1, with 9 bases matching TRBD1. The source is an older woman with active or convalescent COVID-19. CDR3 protein: CASSMVGTGFTEAFF. CDR3 nucleotides: TGTGCCAGTAGTATGGTCGGGACAGGGTTCACTGAAGCTTTCTTT.